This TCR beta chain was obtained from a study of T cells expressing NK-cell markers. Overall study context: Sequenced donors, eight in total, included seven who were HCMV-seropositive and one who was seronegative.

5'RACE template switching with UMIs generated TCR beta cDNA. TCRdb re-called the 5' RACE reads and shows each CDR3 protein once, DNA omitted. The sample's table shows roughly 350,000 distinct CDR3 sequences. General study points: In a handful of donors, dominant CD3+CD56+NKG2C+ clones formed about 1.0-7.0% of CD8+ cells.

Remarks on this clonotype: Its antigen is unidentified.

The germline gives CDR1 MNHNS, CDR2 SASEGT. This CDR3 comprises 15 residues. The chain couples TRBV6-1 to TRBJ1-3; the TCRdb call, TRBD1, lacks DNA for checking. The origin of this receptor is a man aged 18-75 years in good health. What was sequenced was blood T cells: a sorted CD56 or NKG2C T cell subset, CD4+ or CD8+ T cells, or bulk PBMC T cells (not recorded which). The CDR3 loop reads CASSPTGKPGNTIYF.